Each of the 19 T cell receptor beta chains below was sequenced from the same sample in a study of siplizumab effects on memory and regulatory T cells. Using immunoSEQ multiplex PCR, the repertoire was profiled, and TCRdb retains in-frame clones only, with some absent. The sample includes 85,000 to 130,000 clones, over 85% of them seen just once. The sequenced sample was Tregs sorted from blood. The receptors here all came from a human donor in good health.

The CDR3 loop reads CASSPDQIMATGELFF. The DNA for the CDR3 is TGTGCCAGCTCACCGGATCAGATAATGGCCACCGGGGAGCTGTTTTTT. The chain uses TRBV18 and TRBJ2-2; D is uncertain. V lost 3 bases, J lost 4 bases, and 15 bases lay in between. This CDR3 is 16 amino acids long. CDR1 and CDR2 (germline): KGHSH, LQKENI.

V usage is TRBV6-5 and J usage is TRBJ1-1; D not certain. The CDR3 sequence is 14 residues long. The germline V and J ends were trimmed by 2 bases and 0 bases, with 7 bases remaining between them. CDR1 and CDR2 from the germline V gene are MNHEY and SVGAGI. CDR3 protein: CASSYRVMNTEAFF. Here the CDR3 DNA reads TGTGCCAGCAGTTACAGGGTCATGAACACTGAAGCTTTCTTT.

V gene TRBV5-1 combines with J gene TRBJ1-3, with D unclear. CDR1 is SGHRS and CDR2 is YFSETQ in the germline V gene. The CDR3 runs 14 residues. Trimming shortened V by 6 bases and J by 1 base, and 11 bases separated the two germline ends. CDR3 sequence (DNA): TGCGCCAGCAAAGATCAGAATTCTGGAAACACCATATATTTT. Translating it yields CASKDQNSGNTIYF. The full variable domain, with the rest looked up from reference TRBV5-1 and TRBJ1-3, is KAGVTQTPRYLIKTRGQQVTLSCSPISGHRSVSWYQQTPGQGLQFLFEYFSETQRNKGNFPGRFSGRQFSNSRSEMNVSTLELGDSALYLCASKDQNSGNTIYFGEGSWLTVV.

The chain carries TRBV5-1 and TRBJ2-2, with a tentative D call TRBD1 (5 bases). In germline, CDR1 is SGHRS, CDR2 YFSETQ. Trimming cost V 4 bases and J 0 bases, with 13 bases left between them. The CDR3 has 16 amino acids. The CDR3 DNA is TGCGCCAGCAGCCTTCAGGGTGCTGCGAACACCGGGGAGCTGTTTTTT. Translation: CASSLQGAANTGELFF.

The V and J genes are TRBV5-6 and TRBJ1-4; a possible D gene is TRBD1 (5 bases). Germline CDR1 reads SGHDT; CDR2 reads YYEEEE. Trimming shortened V by 0 bases and J by 12 bases, and 15 bases separated the two germline ends. The CDR3 spans 14 residues. DNA for the CDR3: TGTGCCAGCAGCTTGGGGAGGGGAGGGGCCGAACTGTTTTTT. Amino acids: CASSLGRGGAELFF.

The chain recombines TRBV7-9 with TRBJ2-1; 7 bases line up with TRBD2. V shed 5 bases, J shed 5 bases, and the junction held 21 bases outside the gene matches. This CDR3 has 19 residues. Germline V gives CDR1 SEHNR, CDR2 FQNEAQ (reference sequence). CDR3 region: CASSPWGIGGGPHHNEQFF. In DNA, the CDR3 is TGTGCCAGCAGCCCTTGGGGAATTGGGGGAGGGCCACATCACAATGAGCAGTTCTTC.

Worth noting for this clone: Other DNA sequences in this specimen translate into the identical CDR3. V is TRBV21-1 and J is TRBJ2-7; the listed D gene, TRBD2, was not tested against the DNA. TRBV21-1 is a recognized pseudogene. This CDR3 comprises 14 residues. The CDR3, as DNA: TGCGCCAGCAGTTTCACTAGCGGTACCTACGAGCAGTACTTC. Its translation is CASSFTSGTYEQYF.

This sequence joins TRBV2 and TRBJ2-7, with 13 bases aligning to TRBD2. V lost 6 bases and J lost 5; bases outside the gene matches: 10. Germline CDR1 reads SNHLY; CDR2 reads FYNNEI. The CDR3 has 16 amino acids. The CDR3 region has the DNA TGTGCCAGCAGGACGGGACTAGCGGGAAGTGGAAACGAGCAGTACTTC. Translation gives CASRTGLAGSGNEQYF. Full variable domain (missing parts from reference TRBV2 and TRBJ2-7): EPEVTQTPSHQVTQMGQEVILRCVPISNHLYFYWYRQILGQKVEFLVSFYNNEISEKSEIFDDQFSVERPDGSNFTLKIRSTKLEDSAMYFCASRTGLAGSGNEQYFGPGTRLTVT.

The chain links TRBV27 to TRBJ1-1; 7 nucleotides agree with TRBD1. Germline trimming cut 3 bases from V and 6 bases from J; bases unmatched to any gene: 7. This CDR3 region has 14 residues. Germline loops: CDR1 MNHEY, CDR2 SMNVEV (reference sequence). The CDR3 DNA reads as TGTGCCAGCAGTTTTGGGACAGAGGGTGCTGAAGCTTTCTTT. Translated, it gives CASSFGTEGAEAFF.

CDR3 residues: CASSPLSGRAEQYF. CDR3 bases: TGTGCCAGCAGTCCCCTTTCTGGCAGGGCTGAGCAGTACTTC. The chain joins TRBV6-5 to TRBJ2-7; a weak D match, TRBD1 (5 bases). This CDR3 comprises 14 residues. V lost 5 bases and J lost 7, with 18 bases in between. The V gene's germline CDR1 is MNHEY and CDR2 SVGAGI.

This sequence joins TRBV4-1 and TRBJ1-5, with D possibly matching TRBD1 (5 bases). The germline gives CDR1 MGHRA, CDR2 YSYEKL. This CDR3 has 14 amino acids. V was trimmed by 4 bases and J by 3 bases, leaving 10 bases between them. The CDR3 here is CASSPGTLNQPQHF. CDR3 nucleotides: TGCGCCAGCAGCCCCGGGACGCTCAATCAGCCCCAGCATTTT.

Written as DNA, the CDR3 is TGTGCCAGTAGTATCGGGGGGACCAGCTCCTACGAGCAGTACTTC. Translation gives CASSIGGTSSYEQYF. J is TRBJ2-7 and V is TRBV19; 7 nucleotides align to TRBD2. Losses at the gene ends were 3 bases for V and 0 bases for J; bases not matched to a gene: 5. CDR1 LNHDA and CDR2 SQIVND come from the germline V gene (reference sequence). The CDR3 is 15 amino acids.

The chain has TRBV9 and TRBJ2-2, with 7 bases matching TRBD2. The CDR3 covers 15 residues. V was pared by 0 bases and J by 5 bases, with 4 bases of the junction left unmatched. Germline CDR1 SGDLS, CDR2 YYNGEE. The CDR3 spells CASSVEGRGTGELFF. The CDR3, as DNA: TGTGCCAGCAGCGTAGAGGGGAGGGGTACCGGGGAGCTGTTTTTT.

The chain joins TRBV7-6 to TRBJ2-2, with TRBD2 matching 9 bases. The junction had 6 bases not matched to a gene; V was cut back by 4 bases and J by 6 bases. CDR1 is SGHVS and CDR2 is FNYEAQ in the germline V gene. This CDR3 has 15 amino acids. DNA of the CDR3: TGTGCCAGCAGCTATTGGACTAGCGCGGCCGGGGAGCTGTTTTTT. This codes for CASSYWTSAAGELFF.

V and J are TRBV20-1 and TRBJ1-2; no clear D gene. With 1 base removed from V and 7 bases from J, the gap between germline ends came to 7 bases. The CDR3 has 11 residues. The germline CDR1 and CDR2 sequences are DFQATT and SNEGSKA (reference sequence). The CDR3 nucleotides are TGCAGTGCTAGAGTTGGGTTTGGCTACACCTTC. This encodes CSARVGFGYTF.

DNA for the CDR3: TGTGCCATCAGTTCCGGGACAGGCACAGATACGCAGTATTTT. Residues: CAISSGTGTDTQYF. The chain uses TRBV10-3 and TRBJ2-3; 7 bases agree with TRBD1. In germline, CDR1 is ENHRY, CDR2 SYGVKD. This CDR3 contains 14 residues. V dropped 5 bases and J dropped 1; count of bases not matched to a gene: 3.

The V gene is TRBV18, the J gene TRBJ1-6; D is ambiguous. Germline V CDR1 and CDR2: KGHSH, LQKENI. Trimming shortened V by 3 bases and J by 7 bases, and 10 bases separated the two germline ends. The CDR3 is made up of 14 amino acids. Here the CDR3 DNA reads TGTGCCAGCTCACCGGGCCAACGGAATTCACCCCTCCACTTT. It is translated as CASSPGQRNSPLHF.

The V call is TRBV7-8, the J call TRBJ2-3, with D possibly matching TRBD1 (5 bases). V lost 1 base and J 0 bases, leaving 11 bases between the germline ends. The CDR3 has 16 amino acids. The germline gives CDR1 SGHVS, CDR2 FQNEAQ. CDR3 DNA: TGTGCCAGCAGCTTAGGCCCCAGGGTTAGCACAGATACGCAGTATTTT. It is translated as CASSLGPRVSTDTQYF.

CDR3 region: CASISWPLVFF. The DNA for the CDR3 is TGTGCCAGCATTTCCTGGCCCCTGGTTTTCTTT. This chain uses TRBV6-5 with TRBJ1-1; D ambiguous. Germline values: CDR1 MNHEY, CDR2 SVGAGI. The CDR3 length is 11 residues. Between the trimmed V and J ends, which lost 7 bases and 13 bases, there was a span of 16 bases.